Below are 25 T cell receptor beta chains sequenced from a single sample in a study of blood T cell repertoires in COVID-19. The data were produced by immunoSEQ multiplex PCR, yet TCRdb's version contains in-frame clones alone and is incomplete. This table holds hundreds of thousands of clones, around 90% found once. Sequenced sample: peripheral blood. The receptors stem from a man aged 35 to 55 with acute or convalescent COVID-19.

The rearrangement uses TRBV18 and TRBJ2-5; TRBD1 aligns across 7 bases. Trimming at V came to 6 bases and at J to 2 bases, leaving 3 bases not matched to a gene. The CDR3 is 13 amino acids. Germline V gene sequence: CDR1 KGHSH, CDR2 LQKENI. CDR3 DNA: TGTGCCAGCTCGCAGACAGGGCAAGAGACCCAGTACTTC. Its translation: CASSQTGQETQYF.

This clone came up once. V is TRBV7-8 and J is TRBJ1-2; 9 bases are a match to TRBD1. The CDR3 runs 19 residues. Germline trimming cut 3 bases from V and 5 bases from J; bases unmatched to any gene: 19. The germline V gene encodes CDR1 SGHVS and CDR2 FQNEAQ. CDR3 sequence reads: CASSLGGGYLQGASYGYTF. CDR3 in DNA: TGTGCCAGCAGCTTGGGTGGCGGATACTTACAGGGGGCATCGTATGGCTACACCTTC.

This clone was counted between two and nine times. The chain carries TRBV7-3 and TRBJ2-1; TRBD1 might be the D (6 bases). Germline V lookup: CDR1 SGHTA, CDR2 FQGTGA. Trimming stripped 3 bases from V and 9 bases from J, with 12 bases between. The CDR3 is made up of 13 amino acids. The CDR3 DNA is TGTGCCAGCAGCTTGACAGGTTCGCGTGAGCAGTTCTTC. Amino acids: CASSLTGSREQFF.

This chain joins TRBV27 and TRBJ2-7; maybe TRBD1 (6 bases). In germline, CDR1 is MNHEY, CDR2 SMNVEV (reference sequence). V dropped 3 bases and J dropped 3 bases, with 15 bases sitting between them. There are 15 residues in the CDR3. The CDR3 nucleotides read TGTGCCAGCAGTTTGTCTTGGGACACTTACTACGAGCAGTACTTC. Residues: CASSLSWDTYYEQYF.

The V call is TRBV9, the J call TRBJ2-1; TRBD1 aligns across 12 bases. Germline V lookup: CDR1 SGDLS, CDR2 YYNGEE. The CDR3 length is 15 residues. Unmatched junction bases numbered 7, after V lost 4 bases and J lost 8 bases. CDR3 DNA: TGTGCCAGCAGCTTCCGGGACAGGGGGCGGGATGAGCAGTTCTTC. It specifies CASSFRDRGRDEQFF.

The V call is TRBV28, the J call TRBJ1-3; D remains unclear. This CDR3 spans 14 amino acids. Per the germline V gene, CDR1 is MDHEN and CDR2 is SYDVKM. Between the trimmed V and J ends, which lost 7 bases and 1 base, there was a span of 11 bases. CDR3 nucleotides: TGTGCCAGCACCCCCTCCGGTTCTGGAAACACCATATATTTT. Translation: CASTPSGSGNTIYF.

This sequence joins TRBV27 and TRBJ1-5, with D perhaps TRBD1 (5 bases). V was trimmed by 3 bases and J by 6 bases, leaving 12 bases between them. The CDR3 covers 14 residues. Per the germline V gene, CDR1 is MNHEY and CDR2 is SMNVEV (reference sequence). The CDR3 bases are TGTGCCAGCAGTTTGGGAGGGGAGGGTCAGCCCCAGCATTTT. Protein sequence: CASSLGGEGQPQHF.

The V and J genes are TRBV11-3 and TRBJ1-3; D is uncertain. Germline V gives CDR1 SGHNT, CDR2 YENEEA. V was cut by 4 bases and J by 7 bases, with 14 bases left in between. The CDR3 consists of 14 residues. In nucleotides, the CDR3 is TGTGCCAGCAGCTCCGACCCGGGAGGCAACACCATATATTTT. Translation: CASSSDPGGNTIYF.

The chain employs TRBV6-5 and TRBJ1-2; TRBD1 matches 9 bases. The CDR3 contains 12 residues. V lost 9 bases to trimming and J lost 5 bases; unmatched junction nucleotides: 4. Germline CDR1 and CDR2: MNHEY and SVGAGI. The CDR3 region is CASEDRGYGYTF. CDR3 nucleotide sequence: TGTGCCAGTGAGGACAGGGGTTATGGCTACACCTTC.

This sequence joins TRBV6-2 or TRBV6-3 and TRBJ1-1; no reliable D call. Germline assignment: CDR1 MNHEY and CDR2 SVGEGT. Trimming removed 2 bases at V and 0 bases at J, with 7 bases between. CDR3 length: 14 amino acids. This chain's CDR3 is CASSYEFMNTEAFF. In DNA form, the CDR3 reads TGTGCCAGCAGTTACGAGTTCATGAACACTGAAGCTTTCTTT.

The chain employs TRBV2 and TRBJ2-7; 10 bases line up with TRBD2. Germline CDR1 reads SNHLY; CDR2 reads FYNNEI. The junction had 14 bases not matched to a gene; V was cut back by 6 bases and J by 3 bases. The CDR3 spans 17 residues. The CDR3 region has the DNA TGTGCCAGCAGAATGTCGGGGATAGCGGGAGGCCACTACGAGCAGTACTTC. This encodes CASRMSGIAGGHYEQYF.

The gene calls are TRBV5-1 and TRBJ1-1; TRBD1 is a possible D gene (6 bases). Looked up from germline, CDR1 is SGHRS and CDR2 is YFSETQ. This CDR3 is 14 amino acids long. Trimming stripped 3 bases from V and 1 base from J, with 10 bases between. The CDR3 sequence: CASSSGTKNTEAFF. The CDR3 coding sequence is TGCGCCAGCAGCTCCGGGACAAAGAACACTGAAGCTTTCTTT.

This chain uses TRBV4-1 with TRBJ2-3, with 11 bases matching TRBD2. Germline trimming cut 4 bases from V and 4 bases from J; bases unmatched to any gene: 4. This CDR3 is 15 amino acids long. CDR1 is MGHRA, CDR2 YSYEKL, per germline. CDR3 sequence: CASSPLAGVSDTQYF. Here the CDR3 DNA reads TGCGCCAGCAGCCCACTAGCGGGAGTATCAGATACGCAGTATTTT.

V and J are TRBV10-3 and TRBJ2-5; D is unresolved. Between the trimmed V and J ends, which lost 0 bases and 4 bases, there was a span of 12 bases. The CDR3 is 15 residues long. Germline lookup yields CDR1 ENHRY and CDR2 SYGVKD. In DNA, the CDR3 is TGTGCCATCAGTGAGTCGAATAAGTTCAGAGAGACCCAGTACTTC. Translating it yields CAISESNKFRETQYF.

This chain joins TRBV2 and TRBJ2-1; TRBD1 might be the D (5 bases). From germline, CDR1 is SNHLY and CDR2 FYNNEI. Deletions cut 3 bases from V and 1 base from J, with 10 bases between. The CDR3 has 15 residues. The CDR3 DNA follows: TGTGCCAGCAGTGAGGAGCAGGGATCCTACAATGAGCAGTTCTTC. This encodes CASSEEQGSYNEQFF.

V and J are TRBV9 and TRBJ1-1; 7 bases are shared with TRBD1. The CDR3 consists of 15 residues. CDR1 is SGDLS and CDR2 is YYNGEE in the germline V gene. V was clipped by 0 bases and J by 4 bases; unmatched bases: 6. The CDR3 DNA reads TGTGCCAGCAGCGTAGGGACAGGACCGGGCACTGAAGCTTTCTTT. It specifies CASSVGTGPGTEAFF.

CDR3: CASSLGQGATEAFF. CDR3 sequence (DNA): TGTGCCAGCAGCTTAGGACAGGGGGCCACTGAAGCTTTCTTT. V usage is TRBV11-3 and J usage is TRBJ1-1, with TRBD1 identical over 10 bases. The V gene end was trimmed by 1 base and the J gene end by 4 bases; junction bases not matched to a gene: 0. The CDR3 sequence is 14 residues long. Germline loops: CDR1 SGHNT, CDR2 YENEEA.

The chain is built from TRBV29-1 and TRBJ1-3; perhaps TRBD1 as D (5 bases). CDR1 SQVTM and CDR2 ANQGSEA come from the germline V gene. CDR3 size: 14 residues. Between the trimmed V and J ends, which lost 0 bases and 9 bases, there was a span of 15 bases. The CDR3 bases are TGCAGCGTTGAAGACAACCCCTCCGGGGGCACCATATATTTT. It encodes CSVEDNPSGGTIYF. The full variable domain, rest sourced from reference TRBV29-1 and TRBJ1-3, is SAVISQKPSRDICQRGTSLTIQCQVDSQVTMMFWYRQQPGQSLTLIATANQGSEATYESGFVIDKFPISRPNLTFSTLTVSNMSPEDSSIYLCSVEDNPSGGTIYFGEGSWLTVV.

The chain joins TRBV19 to TRBJ2-4, with 7 nucleotides matching TRBD1. The CDR3 contains 17 residues. The V gene end was trimmed by 3 bases and the J gene end by 3 bases; junction bases not matched to a gene: 11. Germline CDR1 and CDR2: LNHDA and SQIVND (reference sequence). The CDR3 DNA sequence: TGTGCCAGTAGTATCTGGAGCCGGGGACAGATCAAAAACATTCAGTACTTC. It translates to CASSIWSRGQIKNIQYF.

The CDR3 protein is CASSPQASGRAEGEQFF. The CDR3 coding sequence is TGTGCCAGTAGTCCCCAAGCTAGCGGGAGGGCGGAGGGTGAGCAGTTCTTC. The rearrangement links TRBV19 to TRBJ2-1; 12 positions agree with TRBD2. The trim removed 5 bases at V and 9 bases at J, leaving 14 bases unmatched. CDR1 and CDR2 from the germline V gene are LNHDA and SQIVND (reference sequence). This CDR3 is built from 17 residues.

The V call is TRBV3-1 (or the pseudogene TRBV3-2), the J call TRBJ2-7; TRBD2 matches 8 bases. J lost 1 base, V lost 1 base, and 3 bases had no gene match. CDR3 length equals 15 residues. Germline CDR1 reads LGHDT; CDR2 reads YNNKEL (reference sequence). The CDR3 coding sequence is TGTGCCAGCAGCCAAGGAAGCGGGAGTTCCTACGAGCAGTACTTC. It specifies CASSQGSGSSYEQYF.

The V call is TRBV30, the J call TRBJ1-3, with D possibly TRBD1 on 6 matching bases. CDR3 length: 17 residues. Trimming removed 2 bases from V and 1 base from J, with 18 bases in between. Germline V gives CDR1 GTSNPN, CDR2 SVGIG (reference sequence). The CDR3 coding sequence is TGTGCCTGGAGTTCTGGAGCGGGGGGCGCGTCTGGAAACACCATATATTTT. This gives the protein CAWSSGAGGASGNTIYF.

The J gene is TRBJ1-4, the V gene TRBV30; D remains unclear. Trimming took off 0 bases at V and 6 bases at J, with 20 bases between the two ends. The CDR3 has 17 residues. Germline V CDR1 and CDR2: GTSNPN, SVGIG (reference sequence). For the CDR3, the DNA is TGTGCCTGGAGTGTTGGGTCCTCTGACGGGATTTATGAAAAACTGTTTTTT. Encoded protein: CAWSVGSSDGIYEKLFF.

As DNA, the CDR3 is TGTGCCAGCAGTAGAGAGACAGGGCCGGGATACGAGCAGTACTTC. As protein: CASSRETGPGYEQYF. The chain is built from TRBV6-5 and TRBJ2-7; 7 bases match TRBD1. Germline values: CDR1 MNHEY, CDR2 SVGAGI. The CDR3 consists of 15 residues. V lost 5 bases and J lost 4; bases outside the gene matches: 11.

The rearrangement joins TRBV18 to TRBJ2-7, with TRBD2 matching 9 bases. Germline V gene sequence: CDR1 KGHSH, CDR2 LQKENI. J lost 1 base, V lost 1 base, and 8 bases had no gene match. CDR3 size: 17 residues. The CDR3 loop is CASSPRLAGASSYEQYF. The CDR3 nucleotides are TGTGCCAGCTCACCACGATTAGCGGGAGCGTCATCCTACGAGCAGTACTTC.